This note documents a single TCR beta chain sequence. Its target is unknown. The V gene's germline CDR1 is WSHSY and CDR2 SAAADI. The junction had 13 bases not matched to a gene; V was cut back by 4 bases and J by 5 bases. This CDR3 has 16 residues. This sample stems from a study of cytomegalovirus exposure and HLA in healthy donors. Study findings and constraints: More clonal expansion characterized HLA-associated TCR beta chains than equally common others in a later analysis. As a later analysis showed, a missense DCLRE1C variant was linked to trimming of TCR beta V- and J-genes.

Use of 60 Vbeta and 13 Jbeta primers characterized the PCR. This table comes from immunoSEQ multiplex PCR, and its TCRdb copy is limited to in-frame clones, with some not included. The sample has around 140,000 clones; roughly three quarters are singletons. The chain employs TRBV10-2 and TRBJ2-5; 7 bases line up with TRBD1. The source material was PBMCs. This TCR came from a male donor in good health and CMV-seronegative. For the CDR3, the DNA is TGCGCCAGCAGTGTTGGGTTGGGACAGAGTAAGGAGACCCAGTACTTC. Translating gives CASSVGLGQSKETQYF.